This T cell receptor beta chain was documented in a study of cytomegalovirus exposure and HLA in healthy donors. On the study more broadly: Later analysis reported that the 120 validation repertoires shared the platform of the roughly 670 first-cohort repertoires. Study-level points and caveats: Rarity marked most TCR sequences, yet some public TCRs occurred in many donors. First-cohort TCR clusters tended to co-occur in the 130 or so validation repertoires, a later analysis found.

Data came from immunoSEQ multiplex PCR; TCRdb stores just in-frame clones and leaves some out. This sample has around 300,000 clones; around 89% occur once, and the top ten carry over 0.85%. Germline V CDR1 and CDR2: WNHNN, SYGVQD (reference sequence). There are 14 residues in the CDR3. The germline V and J ends were trimmed by 4 bases and 0 bases, with 10 bases remaining between them. The donors belonged to the approximately 130-subject validation cohort, separate from the roughly 670-subject first cohort. For this clone: What it binds is not known.

Sequenced sample: PBMCs. The TCR sequence derives from a woman aged 18-29 years in good health and CMV-seronegative. V is TRBV10-1 and J is TRBJ2-7; no reliable D call. The CDR3 spells CASSGATGSYEQYF. CDR3 nucleotides: TGCGCCAGCAGTGGAGCAACGGGCTCCTACGAGCAGTACTTC.